The 24 T cell receptor beta chains given below trace back to one sample, sequenced in a study of T cells in Graves' hyperthyroidism and ophthalmopathy. The TCR beta CDR3 regions underwent amplification using RNA transcripts as the source. An initial round of RT-PCR targeting the TCR CDR3 relied on the HTBI primer set. One entry per CDR3 protein, called by TCRdb with MiXCR from the multiplex PCR reads. The data show 450,000 to 700,000 distinct CDR3 sequences, with 35% to 55% seen just once and roughly 8.2% held by the top ten. The sample was peripheral blood or thyroid tissue (not recorded which). Receptor source: a woman younger than 30 with Graves' hyperthyroidism.

As concerns this clonotype: A read error is likely, as this CDR3 ends without the conserved phenylalanine or tryptophan. No DNA is shown, since the ends of the CDR3 on it are uncertain; the CDR3 is the one TCRdb lists. The chain uses TRBV12-3 or TRBV12-4 and TRBJ1-6; the DNA was not used to check the table's D call, TRBD1. The CDR3 is 11 residues long, ends included. The CDR3 region is CASSLRGGSNY.

The table lists this clonotype with many counts. This chain uses TRBV12-3 or TRBV12-4 with TRBJ1-2; D may be TRBD1 (6 bases). The CDR3 extends over 15 amino acids. V gave up 6 bases and J gave up 3 bases, with 17 bases separating them. CDR3 nucleotide sequence: TGTGCCAGCAGCGACACCGGGGGGGCGGACTATGGCTACACCTTC. It codes for CASSDTGGADYGYTF.

This chain uses TRBV14 with TRBJ2-6; D ambiguous. This CDR3 is built from 17 residues. Germline V gene lookup returns CDR1 SGHDN and CDR2 FVKESK. Trimming stripped 1 base from V and 0 bases from J, with 10 bases between. The CDR3 sequence: CASSQVKGLSGANVLTF. CDR3 bases: TGTGCCAGCAGCCAAGTCAAGGGCCTCTCTGGGGCCAACGTCCTGACTTTC.

V and J are TRBV5-8 and TRBJ1-1; D gene uncertain. CDR1 SGHTS and CDR2 YDEGEE come from the germline V gene. CDR3 length equals 14 residues. Trimming removed 2 bases at V and 1 base at J, with 9 bases between. The CDR3 loop reads CASSLLGQNTEAFF. The CDR3 nucleotides are TGTGCCAGCAGCTTATTGGGCCAGAACACTGAAGCTTTCTTT.

In its sample, this clonotype was seen a few times. The V and J genes are TRBV10-3 and TRBJ2-5; 13 positions match TRBD2. The CDR3 is 16 amino acids. The germline CDR1 and CDR2 sequences are ENHRY and SYGVKD. V was pared by 4 bases and J by 5 bases, with 7 bases of the junction left unmatched. The CDR3 sequence is CAISAGTSGVLETQYF. The CDR3 DNA is TGTGCCATCAGTGCAGGGACTAGCGGGGTCCTGGAGACCCAGTACTTC.

The table lists this clonotype with a count of one. The V call is TRBV29-1, the J call TRBJ1-1; the D gene is possibly TRBD1 (6 bases). Trimming removed 1 base from V and 6 bases from J, with 15 bases in between. The CDR3 totals 14 residues. Germline V lookup: CDR1 SQVTM, CDR2 ANQGSEA. This chain's CDR3 is CSVEGQGFIAEAFF. The DNA for the CDR3 is TGCAGCGTTGAAGGCCAGGGGTTTATTGCTGAAGCTTTCTTT.

To note about this clonotype: Being one base from a much bigger clone, this may be a read error. V gene TRBV20-1 combines with J gene TRBJ1-4, with a weak D call TRBD1 (5 bases). The V gene's germline CDR1 is DFQATT and CDR2 SNEGSKA (reference sequence). This CDR3 is 13 amino acids long. With 0 bases removed from V and 4 bases from J, the gap between germline ends came to 6 bases. The chain's CDR3 is CSARDRVNEKLFF. CDR3 sequence (DNA): TGCAGTGCTAGAGACAGGGTTAATGAAAAACTGTTTTTT.

This clonotype was found once. The chain employs TRBV2 and TRBJ2-1; D is unclear. This CDR3 has 13 amino acids. Trimming took off 3 bases at V and 7 bases at J, with 10 bases between the two ends. The germline V gene encodes CDR1 SNHLY and CDR2 FYNNEI. CDR3 coding DNA: TGTGCCAGCAGTGAGTATGGATTGAATGAGCAGTTCTTC. This translates into CASSEYGLNEQFF.

Comment on this clonotype: Relative to the germline gene, one junction end is altered; a read error may explain this. CDR3 residues: CASSPPDRDYNEPQHF. DNA for the CDR3: TGTGCCAGCAGCCCCCCCGACAGGGACTACAATGAGCCCCAGCATTTT. The chain carries TRBV7-3 and TRBJ1-5; 7 bases align to TRBD1. Per germline, CDR1 SGHTA and CDR2 FQGTGA. CDR3 length equals 16 residues.

The V gene is TRBV7-9, the J gene TRBJ2-7, with 10 bases lining up with TRBD2. Trimming cost V 1 base and J 7 bases; bases outside gene matches: 10. This CDR3 is built from 16 residues. Germline CDR1 and CDR2: SEHNR and FQNEAQ (reference sequence). The CDR3 is CASSLVPGLAYNEQYF. The CDR3 DNA reads TGTGCCAGCAGCTTAGTCCCGGGACTAGCGTACAATGAGCAGTACTTC.

Remarks on this clonotype: This clone may be a read error of a much larger clone one base away. V usage is TRBV20-1 and J usage is TRBJ1-4; D ambiguous. With 0 bases removed from V and 1 base from J, the gap between germline ends came to 9 bases. Germline loops: CDR1 DFQATT, CDR2 SNEGSKA (reference sequence). This CDR3 comprises 15 residues. This chain's CDR3 is CSARDAERTNEKLFF. CDR3 in DNA: TGCAGTGCTAGAGATGCCGAGAGAACTAATGAAAAACTGTTTTTT.

This clonotype has a count of ten or more. J is TRBJ2-3 and V is TRBV10-3; D possibly uses TRBD1 or TRBD2 (5 bases each). The CDR3 loop spans 12 amino acids. Trimming removed 4 bases from V and 5 bases from J, with 7 bases in between. Germline loops: CDR1 ENHRY, CDR2 SYGVKD. CDR3 nucleotides: TGTGCCATCAGTGGGGACGGAGATACGCAGTATTTT. Amino acids: CAISGDGDTQYF.

This clonotype was detected many times. This chain uses TRBV12-3 or TRBV12-4 with TRBJ2-7; 11 bases map to TRBD2. Losses at the gene ends were 2 bases for V and 6 bases for J; bases not matched to a gene: 6. CDR3 length equals 15 residues. The CDR3 loop reads CASSLSLAGGSEQYF. In nucleotides, the CDR3 is TGTGCCAGCAGTTTATCGCTAGCGGGAGGTTCCGAGCAGTACTTC.

A note on this clonotype: One junction end does not reproduce the germline sequence, and a read error may be involved. The chain joins TRBV2 to TRBJ1-6, with D tentatively TRBD1 (5 bases). This CDR3 spans 15 amino acids. Per the germline V gene, CDR1 is SNHLY and CDR2 is FYNNEI. The CDR3 coding sequence is TGTGCCAGCAGTGGAGGGGAAACCTACAATTCACCCCTCCACTTT. It specifies CASSGGETYNSPLHF.

The V call is TRBV18, the J call TRBJ1-4, with 9 bases matching TRBD1. Germline V gene data show CDR1 as KGHSH and CDR2 as LQKENI. The CDR3 runs to 15 residues. Losses at the gene ends were 0 bases for V and 5 bases for J; bases not matched to a gene: 1. The CDR3 DNA follows: TGTGCCAGCTCACCACCACAGGGGGCAAATGAAAAACTGTTTTTT. Translation gives CASSPPQGANEKLFF.

This clonotype was counted only a few times. This rearrangement joins TRBV4-2 to TRBJ2-2; TRBD1 agrees at 11 bases. Per germline, CDR1 LGHNA and CDR2 YNFKEQ. The CDR3 runs to 17 residues. J was trimmed by 5 bases and V by 2 bases; bases with no gene match: 7. This chain's CDR3 is CASSQKGGQGGTGELFF. CDR3 DNA: TGTGCCAGCAGCCAAAAGGGGGGACAGGGGGGAACCGGGGAGCTGTTTTTT.

This clonotype was picked up many times. J is TRBJ2-5 and V is TRBV11-3, with D tentatively TRBD2 (7 bases). This CDR3 has 14 residues. Between the trimmed V and J ends, which lost 3 bases and 5 bases, there was a span of 13 bases. CDR1 SGHNT and CDR2 YENEEA come from the germline V gene. CDR3 loop: CASSFGAGAETQYF. The CDR3 DNA sequence: TGTGCCAGCAGCTTCGGTGCGGGGGCGGAGACCCAGTACTTC.

The chain recombines TRBV29-1 with TRBJ1-2; perhaps TRBD1 as D (6 bases). Deletions cut 8 bases from V and 5 bases from J, with 12 bases between. Germline V lookup: CDR1 SQVTM, CDR2 ANQGSEA. The CDR3 consists of 11 residues. CDR3 protein: CSFRDNYGYTF. The CDR3 bases are TGCAGCTTCCGGGACAATTATGGCTACACCTTC.

A single count supports this clonotype. Being one base from a much bigger clone, this may be a read error. This sequence joins TRBV15 and TRBJ1-5, with TRBD1 matching 7 bases. The CDR3 sequence is 16 residues long. The V and J ends lost 5 bases and 5 bases, in that order; junction bases with no gene match: 12. Germline loops: CDR1 LNHNV, CDR2 YYDKDF (reference sequence). The CDR3 spells CATSQTLTGWDQPQHF. CDR3 DNA sequence: TGTGCCACCAGCCAGACCCTGACAGGGTGGGATCAGCCCCAGCATTTT.

As to this clonotype: The junction and the germline gene differ at one end; a read error may be behind it. This chain joins TRBV7-9 and TRBJ1-2; D uncertain. Germline values: CDR1 SEHNR, CDR2 FQNEAQ (reference sequence). The CDR3 runs to 11 residues. CDR3 protein: CASSLPFGNTF. The CDR3 DNA sequence: TGTGCCAGCAGCTTACCTTTTGGCAACACCTTC.

This clonotype was detected many times. The CDR3 protein is CASSQDRITF. For the CDR3, the DNA is TGTGCCAGCAGCCAAGATCGTATCACCTTC. The chain couples TRBV3-1 to TRBJ1-2; no firm D call. Germline assignment: CDR1 LGHDT and CDR2 YNNKEL (reference sequence). Trimming took 0 bases from V and 13 from J, leaving 6 bases between them. This CDR3 has 10 residues.

This clonotype has a count of ten or more. This chain connects TRBV7-8 to TRBJ1-2, with no clear D. The CDR3 covers 13 residues. In germline, CDR1 is SGHVS, CDR2 FQNEAQ. Trimming removed 8 bases at V and 2 bases at J, with 12 bases between. In DNA, the CDR3 is TGTGCCAGCTCACCGTCAGGCAACTATGGCTACACCTTC. This codes for CASSPSGNYGYTF.

This chain uses TRBV12-5 with TRBJ2-7; 9 bases align to TRBD2. V gave up 1 base and J gave up 2 bases; unmatched junction bases: 0. The germline gives CDR1 LGHNT, CDR2 FRNRAP. The CDR3 contains 14 residues. CDR3 sequence reads: CASGLASGAYEQYF. CDR3 nucleotide sequence: TGTGCTAGTGGTTTGGCTAGCGGGGCCTACGAGCAGTACTTC.

This clonotype was counted ten times or more. V is TRBV28 and J is TRBJ1-5; perhaps TRBD1 as D (5 bases). Germline V gene sequence: CDR1 MDHEN, CDR2 SYDVKM. The CDR3 spans 13 residues. Trimming removed 3 bases at V and 5 bases at J, with 8 bases between. CDR3 bases: TGTGCCAGCAGTTTGACAGTAGATCAGCCCCAGCATTTT. Its protein is CASSLTVDQPQHF.